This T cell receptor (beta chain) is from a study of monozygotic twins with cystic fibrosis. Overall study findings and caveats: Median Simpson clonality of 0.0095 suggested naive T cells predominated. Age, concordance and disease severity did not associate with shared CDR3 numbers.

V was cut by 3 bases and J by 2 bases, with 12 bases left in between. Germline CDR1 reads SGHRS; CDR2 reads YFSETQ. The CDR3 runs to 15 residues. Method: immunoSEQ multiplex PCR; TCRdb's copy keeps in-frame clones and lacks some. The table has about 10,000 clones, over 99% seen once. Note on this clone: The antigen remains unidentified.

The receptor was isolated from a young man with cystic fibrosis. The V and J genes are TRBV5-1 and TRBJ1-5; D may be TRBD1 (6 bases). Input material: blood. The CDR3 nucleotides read TGCGCCAGCAGCTGGGGCGGGGGCGGCAATCAGCCCCAGCATTTT. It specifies CASSWGGGGNQPQHF.